This TCR beta chain was captured in a study of blood T cell repertoires in COVID-19. Looking at the study overall: T cells, B-cell-depleted T cells, or PBMCs provided the cDNA or gDNA that served as material.

Method: immunoSEQ multiplex PCR; TCRdb's copy keeps in-frame clones and lacks some. The sample comprises about 68,000 clones, approximately 90% of which are singletons, and approximately 4.8% rests with the top ten. Germline assignment: CDR1 MNHEY and CDR2 SVGEGT. This CDR3 contains 16 residues. V was clipped by 4 bases and J by 2 bases, with 15 bases between them. The TCR was taken from an older woman with active COVID-19. The sequenced sample consisted of peripheral blood. This chain uses TRBV6-2 or TRBV6-3 with TRBJ2-1; a weak D match, TRBD2 (6 bases). In DNA form, the CDR3 reads TGTGCCAGCAGTTCACCCCACGGGAGTGCCTACAATGAGCAGTTCTTC. Residues: CASSSPHGSAYNEQFF.